The clone carrying this TCR beta chain occurred once. Its antigen is unknown. The germline V gene has CDR1 SGDLS and CDR2 YYNGEE. The trim removed 2 bases at V and 0 bases at J, leaving 10 bases unmatched. The CDR3 covers 18 residues. The source of the sample is a study of cytomegalovirus exposure and HLA in healthy donors. Regarding the study as a whole: In terms of immune exposure information, only CMV serostatus was available. Later analysis identified a missense DCLRE1C variant that was linked to TCR beta V- and J-gene trimming.

PCR primers comprised 60 Vbeta and 13 Jbeta primers. The method was immunoSEQ multiplex PCR; TCRdb's version includes in-frame clones alone and lacks a portion of them. Of 150,000 to 180,000 clones listed, about 70% are singletons. The rearrangement joins TRBV9 to TRBJ1-2, with 10 bases identical to TRBD1. The clonotype was recovered from a man aged 18 to 29 in good health and CMV-seronegative. Sequenced sample: PBMCs. The CDR3 sequence is CASSVAGQGQRANYGYTF. For the CDR3, the DNA is TGTGCCAGCAGCGTGGCGGGACAGGGGCAAAGGGCTAACTATGGCTACACCTTC.